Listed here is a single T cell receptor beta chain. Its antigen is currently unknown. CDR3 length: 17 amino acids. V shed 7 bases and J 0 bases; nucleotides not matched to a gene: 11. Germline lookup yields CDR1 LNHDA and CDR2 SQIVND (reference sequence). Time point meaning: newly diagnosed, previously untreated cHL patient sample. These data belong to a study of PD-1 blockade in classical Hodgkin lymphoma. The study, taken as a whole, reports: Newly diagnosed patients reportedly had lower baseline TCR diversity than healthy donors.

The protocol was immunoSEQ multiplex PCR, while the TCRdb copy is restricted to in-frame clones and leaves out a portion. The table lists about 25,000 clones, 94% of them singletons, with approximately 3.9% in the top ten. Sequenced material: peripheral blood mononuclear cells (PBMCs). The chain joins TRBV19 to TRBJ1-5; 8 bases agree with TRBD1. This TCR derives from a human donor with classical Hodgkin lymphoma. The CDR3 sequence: CASTSTGTGYSNQPQHF. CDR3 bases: TGTGCCAGTACCTCAACCGGGACAGGATATAGCAATCAGCCCCAGCATTTT.